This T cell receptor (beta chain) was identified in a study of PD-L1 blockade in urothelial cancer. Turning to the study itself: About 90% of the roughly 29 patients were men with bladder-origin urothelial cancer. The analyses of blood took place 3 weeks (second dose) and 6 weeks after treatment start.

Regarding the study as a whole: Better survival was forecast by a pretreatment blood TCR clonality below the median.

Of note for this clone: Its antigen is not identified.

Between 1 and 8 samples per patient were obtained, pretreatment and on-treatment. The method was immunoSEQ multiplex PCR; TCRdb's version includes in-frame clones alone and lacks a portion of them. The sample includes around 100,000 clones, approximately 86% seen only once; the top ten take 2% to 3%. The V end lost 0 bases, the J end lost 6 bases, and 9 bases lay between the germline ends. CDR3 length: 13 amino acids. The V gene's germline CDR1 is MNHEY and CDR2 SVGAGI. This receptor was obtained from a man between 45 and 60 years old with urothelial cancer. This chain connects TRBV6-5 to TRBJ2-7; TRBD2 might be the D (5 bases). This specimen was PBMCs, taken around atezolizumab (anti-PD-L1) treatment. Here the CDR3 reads CASSYSGRGEQYF. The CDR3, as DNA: TGTGCCAGCAGTTACTCGGGTCGGGGCGAGCAGTACTTC.